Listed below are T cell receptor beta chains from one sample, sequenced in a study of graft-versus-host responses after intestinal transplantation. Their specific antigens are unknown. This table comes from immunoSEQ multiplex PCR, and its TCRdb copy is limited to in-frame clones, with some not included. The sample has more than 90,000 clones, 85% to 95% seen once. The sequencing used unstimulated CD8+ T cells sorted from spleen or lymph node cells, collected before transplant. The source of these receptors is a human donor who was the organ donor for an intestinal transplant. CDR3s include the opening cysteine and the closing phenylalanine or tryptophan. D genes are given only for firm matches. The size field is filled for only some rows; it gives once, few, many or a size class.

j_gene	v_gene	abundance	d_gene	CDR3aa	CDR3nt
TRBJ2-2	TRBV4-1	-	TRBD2	CASSQGIAGGPTGELFF	TGCGCCAGCAGCCAGGGCATAGCGGGAGGGCCTACCGGGGAGCTGTTTTTT
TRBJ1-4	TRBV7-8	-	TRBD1	CATLTGEKKLFF	TGTGCCACCCTGACAGGGGAGAAAAAACTGTTTTTT
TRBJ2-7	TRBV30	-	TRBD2	CAWSTGLAYEQYF	TGTGCCTGGTCTACCGGACTAGCCTACGAGCAGTACTTC
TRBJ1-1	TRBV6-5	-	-	CASSYPTGQNTEAFF	TGTGCCAGCAGTTACCCGACCGGGCAGAACACTGAAGCTTTCTTT
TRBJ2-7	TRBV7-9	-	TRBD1	CASSSGQGDEQYF	TGTGCCAGCAGCTCCGGACAGGGAGACGAGCAGTACTTC
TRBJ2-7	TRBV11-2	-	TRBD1	CASSLERDSNWYEQYF	TGTGCCAGCAGCTTAGAACGGGACAGTAACTGGTACGAGCAGTACTTC
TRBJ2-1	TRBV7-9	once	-	CASSLYQREQFF	TGTGCCAGCAGCTTATACCAGCGAGAGCAGTTCTTC
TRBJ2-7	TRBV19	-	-	CASHPRQYQSYEQYF	TGTGCCAGTCATCCAAGACAGTATCAATCCTACGAGCAGTACTTC
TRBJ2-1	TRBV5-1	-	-	CASSPETPSSYNEQFF	TGCGCCAGCAGCCCCGAAACTCCTAGCTCCTACAATGAGCAGTTCTTC
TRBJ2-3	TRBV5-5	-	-	CASSLSGTSTDTQYF	TGTGCCAGCAGCTTATCGGGGACTTCCACAGATACGCAGTATTTT
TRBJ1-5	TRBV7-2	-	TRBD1	CASSWTGWSNQPQHF	TGTGCCAGCAGCTGGACAGGGTGGAGCAATCAGCCCCAGCATTTT
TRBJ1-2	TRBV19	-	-	CASTPGGYYGYTF	TGTGCCAGTACACCCGGCGGGTACTATGGCTACACCTTC
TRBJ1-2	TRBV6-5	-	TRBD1	CASSFRTGHGYTF	TGTGCCAGCAGTTTCCGGACAGGGCATGGCTACACCTTC
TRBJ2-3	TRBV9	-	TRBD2	CASSVSGGLPDTQYF	TGTGCCAGCAGCGTAAGCGGGGGACTACCAGATACGCAGTATTTT
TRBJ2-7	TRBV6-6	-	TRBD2	CASSWTSGDYEQYF	TGTGCCAGCAGTTGGACTAGCGGGGACTACGAGCAGTACTTC
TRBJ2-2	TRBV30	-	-	CAWSVSAGELFF	TGTGCCTGGAGTGTGTCAGCTGGGGAGCTGTTTTTT
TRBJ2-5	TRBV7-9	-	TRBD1	CASSSKRDRGETQYF	TGTGCCAGCAGCTCGAAAAGGGACAGGGGAGAGACCCAGTACTTC
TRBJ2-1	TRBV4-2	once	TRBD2	CASSQDWLAGGSSYNEQFF	TGTGCCAGCAGCCAAGATTGGCTAGCGGGAGGGAGCTCCTACAATGAGCAGTTCTTC
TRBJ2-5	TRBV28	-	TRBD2	CATAVDFLIRLPPGPGRQTQYF	TGTGCCACCGCCGTCGATTTCCTTATCCGGTTGCCCCCGGGACCCGGGAGGCAGACCCAGTACTTC
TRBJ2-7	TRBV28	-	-	CVSSTGMAYEQYF	TGTGTCAGCAGTACAGGGATGGCCTACGAGCAGTACTTC
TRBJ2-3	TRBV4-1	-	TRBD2	CASSSPGLAGSTDTQYF	TGCGCCAGCAGCTCCCCGGGACTAGCGGGATCGACAGATACGCAGTATTTT
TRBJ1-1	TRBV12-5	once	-	CASTWGSLNTEAFF	TGTGCTAGCACATGGGGCAGCCTGAACACTGAAGCTTTCTTT
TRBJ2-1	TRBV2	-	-	CASSDLTRPDEQFF	TGTGCCAGCAGTGATTTAACTAGACCGGATGAGCAGTTCTTC
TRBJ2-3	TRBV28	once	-	CASSEGVTSTDTQYF	TGTGCCAGCTCTGAGGGGGTTACTAGCACAGATACGCAGTATTTT
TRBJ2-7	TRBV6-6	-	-	CASSYSGAHEQYF	TGTGCCAGCAGTTACTCGGGGGCCCACGAGCAGTACTTC
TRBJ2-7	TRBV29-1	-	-	CSVVSYSYEQYF	TGCAGCGTAGTATCTTATTCCTACGAGCAGTACTTC
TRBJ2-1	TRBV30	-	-	CAWSVGDLYNEQFF	TGTGCCTGGAGTGTTGGGGATTTATACAATGAGCAGTTCTTC
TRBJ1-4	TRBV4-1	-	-	CASSQDPWPGGGEKLFF	TGCGCCAGCAGCCAAGACCCCTGGCCGGGGGGAGGTGAAAAACTGTTTTTT
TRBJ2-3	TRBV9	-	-	CASSLKGGRGTDTQYF	TGTGCCAGCAGTCTAAAGGGGGGCAGAGGCACAGATACGCAGTATTTT
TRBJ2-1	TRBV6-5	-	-	CASSFLKSSYNEQFF	TGTGCCAGCAGTTTTCTGAAGAGCTCCTACAATGAGCAGTTCTTC
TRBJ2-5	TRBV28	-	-	CASSFRNQETQYF	TGTGCCAGCAGTTTCAGGAACCAAGAGACCCAGTACTTC
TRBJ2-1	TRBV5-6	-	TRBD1	CASSLAGTGGNEQFF	TGTGCCAGCAGCTTGGCCGGGACAGGGGGCAATGAGCAGTTCTTC
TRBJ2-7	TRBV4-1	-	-	CASSQDRGYEQYF	TGCGCCAGCAGCCAAGACCGTGGGTACGAGCAGTACTTC
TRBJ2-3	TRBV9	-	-	CASSAPGRPRGDTQYF	TGTGCCAGCAGCGCCCCAGGGCGGCCCCGCGGAGATACGCAGTATTTT
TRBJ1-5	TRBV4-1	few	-	CASSQVHREGQPQHF	TGCGCCAGCAGCCAAGTCCACAGGGAGGGTCAGCCCCAGCATTTT
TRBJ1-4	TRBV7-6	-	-	CASSLTGGGEKLFF	TGTGCCAGCAGTCTGACAGGCGGGGGTGAAAAACTGTTTTTT
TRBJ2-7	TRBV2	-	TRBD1	CASRPSGTGGHEQYF	TGTGCCAGCAGGCCATCCGGGACAGGGGGACACGAGCAGTACTTC
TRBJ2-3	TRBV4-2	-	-	CASSQEWGSTDTQYF	TGTGCCAGCAGCCAAGAATGGGGGAGCACAGATACGCAGTATTTT
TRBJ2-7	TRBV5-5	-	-	CASSQVGSHLEQYF	TGTGCCAGCAGCCAAGTCGGGAGCCACTTGGAGCAGTACTTC
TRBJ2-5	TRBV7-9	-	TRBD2	CASSLGLAGVGETQYF	TGTGCCAGCAGCTTAGGACTAGCGGGAGTAGGAGAGACCCAGTACTTC
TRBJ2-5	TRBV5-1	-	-	CASSLYPRSQETQYF	TGCGCCAGCAGCTTATATCCCCGGAGCCAAGAGACCCAGTACTTC
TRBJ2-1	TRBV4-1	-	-	CASSQDLAPGEQFF	TGCGCCAGCAGCCAAGATCTCGCACCCGGTGAGCAGTTCTTC